A selection of T cell receptor beta chains follows, all from one sample in a study of blood T cells in healthy people across ages. TCRdb analysed the 5' RACE reads with MiXCR anew, one entry per CDR3 protein. Altogether 750,000 to 950,000 distinct CDR3 sequences are present, roughly 50% being singletons, with the ten largest covering under 50%. Material: blood. The receptors shown here come from an elderly man in good health. Each CDR3 is given with its conserved first and last residue. The D gene is left open where the match is weak. A row's size may be missing; if present it is once, few, many or a size class.

D	V	J	size	CDR3	DNA
TRBD2	TRBV5-8	TRBJ2-3	-	CASSQGRLAGNTDTQYF	TGTGCCAGCAGCCAGGGGCGACTAGCGGGGAACACAGATACGCAGTATTTT
-	TRBV29-1	TRBJ2-1	few	CSAAYDRYNEQFF	TGCAGCGCCGCCTACGACAGGTACAATGAGCAGTTCTTC
-	TRBV24-1	TRBJ2-3	-	CATSDFEGAGTDTQYF	TGTGCCACCAGTGATTTCGAAGGGGCAGGCACAGATACGCAGTATTTT
TRBD1	TRBV10-3	TRBJ2-7	few	CAIRRDSLGYEQYF	TGTGCCATCAGAAGGGACAGTCTCGGCTACGAGCAGTACTTC
TRBD2	TRBV20-1	TRBJ2-3	few	CSARDPSSGRPTDTQYF	TGCAGTGCTAGAGATCCGTCTAGCGGGAGGCCCACAGATACGCAGTATTTT
TRBD2	TRBV5-1	TRBJ2-1	few	CASSLGGTSGGYNEQFF	TGCGCCAGCAGCTTGGGTGGGACTAGCGGAGGATACAATGAGCAGTTCTTC
TRBD2	TRBV20-1	TRBJ2-3	-	CSARVLAESTDTQYF	TGCAGTGCTAGAGTTCTAGCGGAGAGCACAGATACGCAGTATTTT
-	TRBV20-1	TRBJ2-3	few	CSARRAGSADTQYF	TGCAGTGCTAGGAGGGCAGGGAGCGCGGATACGCAGTATTTT
-	TRBV25-1	TRBJ1-2	-	CASSDFVGSGGYTF	TGTGCCAGCAGTGATTTCGTCGGTTCGGGTGGCTACACCTTC
-	TRBV21-1	TRBJ2-3	-	CATPTGTGEHRYAYF	TGTGCCACCCCCACCGGGACAGGGGAGCACAGATACGCGTATTTT
TRBD2	TRBV7-9	TRBJ2-7	once	CASSKGFGGSYEQYF	TGTGCCAGCAGCAAGGGTTTCGGGGGGTCCTACGAGCAGTACTTC
-	TRBV29-1	TRBJ1-4	-	CSVGGLGKVELFF	TGCAGCGTTGGAGGTCTGGGTAAGGTGGAACTGTTTTTT
TRBD1	TRBV5-1	TRBJ2-3	few	CASSLEQGATDTQYF	TGCGCCAGCAGCTTGGAACAGGGGGCTACAGATACGCAGTATTTT
-	TRBV20-1	TRBJ2-1	few	CSARGAVNEQFF	TGCAGTGCACGAGGGGCGGTCAATGAGCAGTTCTTC
-	TRBV18	TRBJ2-1	-	CASSPGGLPNEQFF	TGTGCCAGCTCACCAGGAGGCTTACCCAATGAGCAGTTCTTC
-	TRBV29-1	TRBJ2-5	-	CSVDPETQYF	TGCAGCGTGGACCCAGAGACCCAGTACTTC
-	TRBV24-1	TRBJ1-2	-	CATSSRGAGENYGHTF	TGTGCCACCAGCTCACGTGGGGCAGGGGAGAACTATGGCCACACCTTC
TRBD1	TRBV24-1	TRBJ2-7	-	CATRARGTARIEQYF	TGTGCCACCAGGGCCAGGGGGACAGCGAGGATCGAGCAGTACTTC
TRBD1	TRBV20-1	TRBJ2-5	-	CSASPFEQGAGGTQYF	TGCAGTGCTAGCCCCTTTGAACAGGGGGCCGGAGGGACCCAGTACTTC
TRBD2	TRBV20-1	TRBJ2-7	few	CSARPGLAGGGKYF	TGCAGTGCTAGGCCGGGACTAGCGGGAGGAGGAAAGTACTTC
-	TRBV11-2	TRBJ2-3	-	CASGRPTAYTDTQYF	TGTGCCAGCGGACGCCCGACCGCCTACACAGATACGCAGTATTTT
-	TRBV18	TRBJ2-5	-	CASSREMLGSQETQYF	TGTGCCAGCTCACGAGAGATGCTTGGGTCACAAGAGACCCAGTACTTC
TRBD1	TRBV6-5	TRBJ2-2	few	CASTAQGVGTGELFF	TGTGCCAGCACCGCACAGGGGGTCGGCACCGGGGAGCTGTTTTTT
-	TRBV7-2	TRBJ1-4	-	CASSLDGRLGEKLFF	TGTGCCAGCAGCTTAGACGGACGGTTAGGGGAAAAACTGTTTTTT
TRBD2	TRBV6-2/TRBV6-3	TRBJ2-1	-	CASTASGAHWEFF	TGTGCCAGCACGGCTAGCGGGGCGCACTGGGAGTTCTTC
-	TRBV20-1	TRBJ1-6	few	CSARSPRPYSPLHF	TGCAGTGCTAGGTCCCCCCGGCCTTATTCACCCCTCCACTTT
TRBD2	TRBV5-1	TRBJ2-5	few	CASSSTSGRMETQYF	TGCGCCAGTTCCTCGACTAGCGGTAGAATGGAGACCCAGTACTTC
-	TRBV5-5	TRBJ2-7	-	CASSLSVREQYF	TGTGCCAGCAGCTTGTCGGTGCGCGAGCAGTACTTC
-	TRBV13	TRBJ2-1	-	CASSWARGEQFF	TGTGCCAGCAGCTGGGCTAGAGGTGAGCAGTTCTTC
-	TRBV9	TRBJ2-1	-	CASGGAHPSNNEQFF	TGTGCCAGCGGGGGAGCCCACCCCTCTAACAATGAGCAGTTCTTC